A single sample is the source of the 8 T cell receptor beta chains below, sequenced in a study of cytomegalovirus exposure and HLA in healthy donors. The PCR contained 60 Vbeta and 13 Jbeta primers. Generated by immunoSEQ multiplex PCR, the TCRdb table keeps only in-frame clones and is missing some. The sample records under 200,000 clones, more than 65% being singletons. Sequencing was done on a sample of PBMCs. The receptor set was obtained from a man aged 25-45 years in good health and CMV-seronegative.

The V and J genes are TRBV27 and TRBJ2-3, with D possibly matching TRBD1 (5 bases). Trimming removed 3 bases at V and 1 base at J, with 14 bases between. This CDR3 is 16 amino acids long. Germline V gene lookup returns CDR1 MNHEY and CDR2 SMNVEV (reference sequence). As DNA, the CDR3 is TGTGCCAGCAGTTTGGGGCTTGACAGACGCACAGATACGCAGTATTTT. Protein sequence: CASSLGLDRRTDTQYF.

V usage is TRBV7-3 and J usage is TRBJ2-5; weak D call: TRBD2 (6 bases). Germline loops: CDR1 SGHTA, CDR2 FQGTGA. The CDR3 spans 16 residues. The ends were cut back, 4 bases at V and 4 bases at J, with 19 bases in the middle. CDR3 in DNA: TGTGCCAGCAGCTCGTTCCCCAGGGCTAGCGCAGAGACCCAGTACTTC. Protein product: CASSSFPRASAETQYF.

The table lists this clone with a count of one. J is TRBJ2-6 and V is TRBV28, with 8 bases aligning to TRBD1. The trim removed 2 bases at V and 3 bases at J, leaving 3 bases unmatched. From germline, CDR1 is MDHEN and CDR2 SYDVKM. The CDR3 has 16 residues. This chain's CDR3 is CASSLPGGYGANVLTF. DNA of the CDR3: TGTGCCAGCAGTTTACCAGGGGGCTATGGGGCCAACGTCCTGACTTTC. Supplemented by reference TRBV28 and TRBJ2-6, the full variable domain reads DVKVTQSSRYLVKRTGEKVFLECVQDMDHENMFWYRQDPGLGLRLIYFSYDVKMKEKGDIPEGYSVSREKKERFSLILESASTNQTSMYLCASSLPGGYGANVLTFGAGSRLTVL.

The gene calls are TRBV7-9 and TRBJ2-5; TRBD2 matches at 9 bases. The CDR3 covers 17 residues. The germline V gene encodes CDR1 SEHNR and CDR2 FQNEAQ (reference sequence). The V and J ends lost 5 bases and 4 bases, in that order; junction bases with no gene match: 14. CDR3 residues: CASSSGASGEVGETQYF. CDR3 coding DNA: TGTGCCAGCAGCAGTGGGGCTAGCGGGGAGGTAGGAGAGACCCAGTACTTC.

The rearrangement links TRBV7-6 to TRBJ2-7; weak D call: TRBD1 (5 bases). Germline loops: CDR1 SGHVS, CDR2 FNYEAQ. The CDR3 has 14 residues. The germline V and J ends were trimmed by 6 bases and 9 bases, with 21 bases remaining between them. The CDR3 nucleotides read TGTGCCAGCAGTAAACAGGACACCCTACCGGGGCAGTACTTC. As protein: CASSKQDTLPGQYF.

The genes are TRBV28 and TRBJ2-1; 7 bases agree with TRBD1. Per the germline V gene, CDR1 is MDHEN and CDR2 is SYDVKM. The J segment lost 4 bases and the V segment lost 8 bases, leaving 5 bases of the junction unmatched. The CDR3 consists of 13 residues. CDR3 nucleotide sequence: TGTGCCAGCCAGGAACAGGGGTACAATGAGCAGTTCTTC. Translating gives CASQEQGYNEQFF.

This chain joins TRBV9 and TRBJ1-6; 8 nucleotides line up with TRBD1. The germline V gene encodes CDR1 SGDLS and CDR2 YYNGEE. The CDR3 has 16 residues. After removal of 4 bases from V and 7 bases from J, the junction contained 10 bases not matched to a gene. The CDR3, as DNA: TGTGCCAGCAGCCTCACTACAGGGGGGTCCAATTCACCCCTCCACTTT. It encodes CASSLTTGGSNSPLHF.

The rearrangement links TRBV9 to TRBJ2-3, with D perhaps matching TRBD2 (6 bases). Trimming took off 2 bases at V and 4 bases at J, with 17 bases between the two ends. In germline, CDR1 is SGDLS, CDR2 YYNGEE. The CDR3 has 16 amino acids. The CDR3 region is CASSVPGTPAPDTQYF. The CDR3 DNA is TGTGCCAGCAGCGTGCCCGGGACTCCGGCCCCAGATACGCAGTATTTT.